The sequence of this T cell receptor (beta chain) was determined in a study of CD8 T cells in ankylosing spondylitis. In this sample, this clonotype turned up many times. Its antigen is undetermined. Quantitative barcoded 5'-RACE was used to prepare TCR beta libraries. From the 5' RACE reads, TCRdb called clonotypes with MiXCR, one entry per CDR3 protein. The top ten hold roughly 6.8% of the sample, which has a few hundred thousand distinct CDR3 sequences, about 11% seen once. Findings and caveats of the study: Prior literature has documented some motif variants in synovial fluid and blood from reactive arthritis.

Germline assignment: CDR1 DFQATT and CDR2 SNEGSKA (reference sequence). The CDR3 runs 13 residues. Trimming took 2 bases from V and 5 from J, leaving 11 bases between them. The V and J genes are TRBV20-1 and TRBJ2-3; D ambiguous. Material for sequencing was blood, either unsorted or a sorted T cell fraction (not recorded which). The clonotype originates from a male donor with ankylosing spondylitis or in good health (not recorded which). In nucleotides, the CDR3 is TGCAGTGCTAGAAACGGTCTGGGAGATACGCAGTATTTT. Encoded protein: CSARNGLGDTQYF.